A selection of T cell receptor beta chains follows, all from one sample in a study of T cell responses to AZD1222 COVID-19 vaccine. Profiled with immunoSEQ multiplex PCR; TCRdb holds only in-frame clones, not every one. Of tens of thousands of clones in the sample, roughly 86% were seen once. The specimen was peripheral blood, collected 28 days after the second AZD1222 dose. The origin of the receptors is an adult who received the AZD1222 COVID-19 vaccine. CDR3s include the opening cysteine and the closing phenylalanine or tryptophan. A D gene is named only where the DNA matches it firmly. Some rows have no size entry. The others give once, few or many, or a class for an expanded clone.

j_gene | len | abundance | v_gene | d_gene | CDR3aa | CDR3nt
TRBJ2-1 | 13 | . | TRBV29-1 | TRBD2 | CSPTSGTNNEQFF | TGCAGCCCTACTAGCGGGACGAACAATGAGCAGTTCTTC
TRBJ1-1 | 15 | . | TRBV6-1 | . | CASSEGGGRGTEAFF | TGTGCCAGCAGTGAAGGTGGAGGGAGAGGTACTGAAGCTTTCTTT
TRBJ2-2 | 13 | . | TRBV4-2 | . | CASSQPNTGELFF | TGTGCCAGCAGCCAACCCAACACCGGGGAGCTGTTTTTT
TRBJ2-7 | 16 | . | TRBV5-1 | TRBD2 | CASSLGLAGISYEQYF | TGCGCCAGCAGCTTGGGGCTAGCGGGAATTTCCTACGAGCAGTACTTC
TRBJ2-2 | 16 | . | TRBV18 | . | CASSPPGMANTGELFF | TGTGCCAGCTCACCACCGGGCATGGCGAACACCGGGGAGCTGTTTTTT
TRBJ1-1 | 14 | . | TRBV15 | . | CATSRATGGAEAFF | TGTGCCACCAGCAGAGCCACGGGAGGCGCTGAAGCTTTCTTT
TRBJ2-6 | 16 | . | TRBV5-1 | . | CASSLARDTRANVLTF | TGCGCCAGCAGCTTGGCAAGAGACACTAGAGCCAACGTCCTGACTTTC
TRBJ1-1 | 17 | . | TRBV6-6 | . | CASSQSKQGPLNTEAFF | TGTGCCAGCAGTCAATCAAAGCAGGGCCCCCTGAACACTGAAGCTTTCTTT
TRBJ1-1 | 13 | . | TRBV12-3/TRBV12-4 | . | CASRAGAGTEAFF | TGTGCCAGCAGGGCAGGGGCAGGCACTGAAGCTTTCTTT
TRBJ2-3 | 16 | . | TRBV3-1/TRBV3-2 | TRBD1 | CASSSVDRGGTDTQYF | TGTGCCAGCAGCTCTGTAGACAGGGGAGGCACAGATACGCAGTATTTT
TRBJ1-2 | 12 | . | TRBV2 | . | CASNDGLYGYTF | TGTGCCAGCAACGACGGACTCTATGGCTACACCTTC
TRBJ2-7 | 17 | . | TRBV4-1 | TRBD2 | CASSLNSGTSGTYEQYF | TGCGCCAGCAGCCTCAATTCCGGGACTAGCGGGACTTACGAGCAGTACTTC
TRBJ1-2 | 13 | . | TRBV6-2/TRBV6-3 | TRBD1 | CASSTDRDYGYTF | TGTGCCAGCAGTACGGACAGGGATTATGGCTACACCTTC
TRBJ1-3 | 15 | . | TRBV2 | . | CASSEWAVSGNTIYF | TGTGCCAGCAGTGAATGGGCAGTCTCTGGAAACACCATATATTTT
TRBJ2-1 | 17 | . | TRBV11-3 | TRBD2 | CASSPTGTSGSSNEQFF | TGTGCCAGCAGCCCGACCGGGACTAGCGGGAGTTCCAATGAGCAGTTCTTC
TRBJ1-5 | 15 | . | TRBV3-1/TRBV3-2 | TRBD1 | CASSQGGQGSQPQHF | TGTGCCAGCAGCCAAGGAGGACAGGGAAGTCAGCCCCAGCATTTT
TRBJ1-6 | 15 | . | TRBV18 | TRBD1 | CASSLSQGEGSPLHF | TGTGCCAGCTCCTTGTCCCAGGGGGAGGGTTCACCCCTCCACTTT
TRBJ1-2 | 16 | . | TRBV6-6 | TRBD1 | CASSYSDRGPNYGYTF | TGTGCCAGCAGTTACTCGGACAGGGGGCCCAACTATGGCTACACCTTC
TRBJ1-6 | 14 | . | TRBV18 | TRBD1 | CASSRDRGNSPLHF | TGTGCCAGCTCACGGGACAGGGGCAATTCACCCCTCCACTTT
TRBJ1-1 | 13 | once | TRBV27 | TRBD1 | CASRGQLNTEAFF | TGTGCCAGCAGGGGACAGCTGAACACTGAAGCTTTCTTT
TRBJ1-1 | 13 | . | TRBV18 | . | CASSPGLNTEAFF | TGTGCCAGCTCCCCTGGGTTGAACACTGAAGCTTTCTTT
TRBJ2-1 | 15 | . | TRBV7-9 | TRBD2 | CASSSLAGQDNEQFF | TGTGCCAGCAGCTCCCTAGCGGGGCAAGATAATGAGCAGTTCTTC
TRBJ2-1 | 17 | . | TRBV5-1 | TRBD2 | CASSLVGGALSYNEQFF | TGCGCCAGCAGCTTGGTCGGGGGGGCTCTCTCCTACAATGAGCAGTTCTTC
TRBJ2-5 | 11 | . | TRBV4-2 | . | CASSHQGTQYF | TGTGCCAGCAGCCACCAAGGGACCCAGTACTTC
TRBJ2-2 | 15 | . | TRBV7-2 | . | CASSPYRGGTGELFF | TGTGCCAGCAGCCCCTACAGGGGAGGCACCGGGGAGCTGTTTTTT
TRBJ1-1 | 14 | . | TRBV27 | TRBD1 | CASSSGQGTTEAFF | TGTGCCAGCAGTTCCGGACAGGGCACCACTGAAGCTTTCTTT
TRBJ2-3 | 15 | . | TRBV19 | . | CASSLRDKGTDTQYF | TGTGCCAGTAGTCTCCGGGACAAGGGTACAGATACGCAGTATTTT
TRBJ1-2 | 18 | once | TRBV19 | TRBD1 | CASYPGGTGESSNYGYTF | TGTGCCAGCTACCCGGGGGGGACAGGGGAGTCCTCTAACTATGGCTACACCTTC
TRBJ2-7 | 13 | . | TRBV29-1 | . | CSVETGGNYEQYF | TGCAGCGTTGAGACGGGCGGAAACTACGAGCAGTACTTC
TRBJ2-3 | 17 | . | TRBV4-1 | TRBD2 | CASSQALAGKDTDTQYF | TGCGCCAGCAGCCAAGCACTAGCGGGGAAAGACACAGATACGCAGTATTTT
TRBJ2-2 | 15 | . | TRBV27 | TRBD1 | CASSRRDRATGELFF | TGTGCCAGCAGCCGCCGGGACAGGGCCACCGGGGAGCTGTTTTTT
TRBJ1-2 | 15 | . | TRBV7-9 | . | CASSNTLQLLDGYTF | TGTGCCAGCAGCAATACTTTACAGTTGTTGGATGGCTACACCTTC
TRBJ2-1 | 16 | . | TRBV7-9 | . | CASSSSAGSSYNEQFF | TGTGCCAGCAGCTCATCAGCGGGCAGCTCCTACAATGAGCAGTTCTTC
TRBJ1-2 | 12 | once | TRBV2 | . | CASRTENYGYTF | TGTGCCAGCAGAACTGAAAACTATGGCTACACCTTC
TRBJ2-1 | 14 | . | TRBV6-4 | TRBD2 | CASSVASGGNEQFF | TGTGCCAGCAGTGTGGCTAGCGGAGGGAATGAGCAGTTCTTC
TRBJ2-7 | 11 | . | TRBV29-1 | . | CSVLGIYEQYF | TGCAGCGTTCTGGGGATCTACGAGCAGTACTTC
TRBJ2-3 | 14 | . | TRBV5-1 | TRBD2 | CASRLAGNTDTQYF | TGCGCCAGCAGACTAGCGGGGAACACAGATACGCAGTATTTT
TRBJ2-2 | 17 | . | TRBV5-1 | TRBD2 | CASSTTSGRARTGELFF | TGCGCCAGCAGCACGACTAGCGGGAGGGCCAGAACCGGGGAGCTGTTTTTT
TRBJ1-2 | 18 | once | TRBV19 | . | CASSIDSQSRGSGYGYTF | TGTGCCAGTAGTATAGATTCCCAATCGCGGGGAAGCGGCTATGGCTACACCTTC
TRBJ2-2 | 16 | once | TRBV7-9 | TRBD2 | CASSLGLAGVGGELFF | TGTGCCAGCAGCTTAGGTCTAGCGGGAGTTGGCGGGGAGCTGTTTTTT
TRBJ2-1 | 15 | . | TRBV6-4 | TRBD2 | CASSTTSGGYNEQFF | TGTGCCAGCAGTACCACTAGCGGGGGCTACAATGAGCAGTTCTTC